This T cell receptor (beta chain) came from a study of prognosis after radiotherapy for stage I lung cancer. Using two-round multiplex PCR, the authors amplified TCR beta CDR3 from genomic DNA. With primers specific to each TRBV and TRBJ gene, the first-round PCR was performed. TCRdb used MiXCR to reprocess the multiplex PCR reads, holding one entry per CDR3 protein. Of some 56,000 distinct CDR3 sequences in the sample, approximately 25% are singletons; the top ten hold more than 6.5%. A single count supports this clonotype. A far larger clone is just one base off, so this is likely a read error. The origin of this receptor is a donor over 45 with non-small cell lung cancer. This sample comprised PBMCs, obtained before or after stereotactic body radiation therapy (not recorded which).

CDR3 loop: CASSEVQGTYEKYF. CDR3 bases: TGTGCCAGCAGTGAAGTACAGGGTACCTACGAGAAGTACTTC. The V call is TRBV6-4, the J call TRBJ2-7; TRBD1 might be the D (6 bases). Germline CDR1 MRHNA, CDR2 SNTAGT. CDR3 length: 14 residues.